This entry is about one T cell receptor (beta chain). Its antigen is unknown. An end of the junction does not agree with germline; a read error may underlie this. The CDR3 length is 14 residues. This entry is derived from a study of blood T cells in healthy people across ages. Broader study findings: Diversity figures derived from one million T cells were judged to underestimate the true value. Per million T cells, the diversity of TCR beta decreased roughly linearly as age advanced.

A second 7 to 11 cycle PCR used barcoded and J-beta primers. TCRdb fed the 5' RACE reads into MiXCR, producing one record per CDR3 protein. The data show some 1.4 million distinct CDR3 sequences, with roughly 45% seen just once and roughly 8.2% held by the top ten. This clonotype originated in a woman aged 18 to 35 in good health. V is TRBV12-3 or TRBV12-4 and J is TRBJ2-1; 8 nucleotides match TRBD2. The sequenced sample consisted of blood. This chain's CDR3 is CASSLGLAGDERFF. DNA for the CDR3: TGTGCCAGCAGTTTAGGGCTAGCGGGCGATGAGCGGTTCTTC.